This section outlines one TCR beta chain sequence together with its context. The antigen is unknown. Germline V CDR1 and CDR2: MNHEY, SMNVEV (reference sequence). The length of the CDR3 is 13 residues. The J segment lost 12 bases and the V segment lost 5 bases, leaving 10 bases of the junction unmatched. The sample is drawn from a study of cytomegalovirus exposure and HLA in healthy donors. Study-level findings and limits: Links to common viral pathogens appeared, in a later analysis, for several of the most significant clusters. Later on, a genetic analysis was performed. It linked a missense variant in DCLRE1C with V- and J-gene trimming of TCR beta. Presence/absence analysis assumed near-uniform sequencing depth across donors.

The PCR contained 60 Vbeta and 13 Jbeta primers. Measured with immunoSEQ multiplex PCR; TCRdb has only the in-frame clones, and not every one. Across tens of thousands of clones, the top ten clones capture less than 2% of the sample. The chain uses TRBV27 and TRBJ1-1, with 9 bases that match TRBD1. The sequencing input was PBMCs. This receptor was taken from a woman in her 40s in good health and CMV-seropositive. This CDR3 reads CASSLPGQGETFF. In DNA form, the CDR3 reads TGTGCCAGCAGTCTTCCGGGACAGGGCGAGACTTTCTTT.